This record looks at one T cell receptor (beta chain) sequence and its context. This clone has just one count. Its antigen specificity is not known. No base-level quality is on record; no much larger clone is a single base apart. The germline V gene encodes CDR1 MNHEY and CDR2 SVGAGI. The CDR3, from cysteine to phenylalanine, totals 16 residues. Just CDR3 DNA is preserved here, 48 bases in frame from base 1. Deletion took 0 bases off V and 4 bases off J, with a span of 13 bases between the germline ends. The library was generated by the immunoSEQ multiplex PCR assay. TCRdb carries this immuneACCESS record with in-frame sequences only. Its versions omit some clonotypes, under half of them owing to an unresolved V gene in the studies checked, with the rest unexplained. A total of about 66,000 clones appear in this sample, roughly 90% of them only once. The biggest ten clones account for around 5.2% of the sample.

This entry belongs to a study of T cell changes during pregnancy in multiple sclerosis (dated by TCRdb to between 2018 and 2020). For the study in its entirety: The study looked at changes in the T cell repertoire across pregnancy in women with multiple sclerosis.

The V gene is TRBV6-5 and the J gene is TRBJ1-3, with the D gene not clear enough to name. Sequencing was performed on CD8+ T cells from peripheral blood mononuclear cells, taken before pregnancy. The TCR comes from a female donor with multiple sclerosis, enrolled in a pregnancy study. CDR3 region: CASSYSTSSLGNTIYF. The sequenced DNA: TGTGCCAGCAGTTACTCGACTAGCAGTTTGGGAAACACCATATATTTT.